This T cell receptor (beta chain) is from a study of PD-1 blockade in classical Hodgkin lymphoma. Overall study results and limits: Patients with a complete response exhibited baseline diversity comparable to newly diagnosed patients. Later analyses included only patients treated at least 1 year post-ASCT. Compared with healthy donors, newly diagnosed patients reportedly showed lower baseline TCR diversity.

All patients experienced relapse after autologous stem cell transplantation, and brentuximab vedotin exposure was variable. Each best response was a complete response, a partial response or progressive disease. Sequencing used immunoSEQ multiplex PCR; TCRdb keeps in-frame clones, though not all of them. The sample lists 45,000 to 50,000 clones, 80% occurring once. V lost 0 bases, J lost 8 bases, and 12 bases lay in between. The CDR3 spans 14 residues. Germline V CDR1 and CDR2: LGHNA, YNFKEQ. Worth noting for this clone: The antigen is not known.

This TCR came from a human donor with classical Hodgkin lymphoma. The sequencing used peripheral blood mononuclear cells (PBMCs), collected before the second cycle of nivolumab. The V call is TRBV4-2, the J call TRBJ2-3; D is undetermined. CDR3 sequence (DNA): TGTGCCAGCAGCCAAGATCGAGAGCTTGGTACGCAGTATTTT. It yields the protein CASSQDRELGTQYF.